A selection of T cell receptor beta chains follows, all from one sample in a study of cytomegalovirus exposure and HLA in healthy donors. Data came from immunoSEQ multiplex PCR; TCRdb stores just in-frame clones and leaves some out. The table has roughly 120,000 clones, approximately 90% seen once. The specimen sequenced was PBMCs. The receptors here all came from a woman aged 18-29 years in good health and CMV-seronegative. The CDR3 runs from the conserved cysteine through the conserved F or W. The order of the fields is CDR3 DNA, CDR3 protein, clone size, D gene, J gene, V gene. D genes are given only for firm matches. A clone size is listed for some rows: how often the clone was seen (once, few, many), or a class if it is expanded.

TGTGCCAGCAGCCCGCTTAGTGGCGGGGAGCTGTTTTTT,CASSPLSGGELFF,-,-,TRBJ2-2,TRBV7-2
TGTGCCTGGAGTTCGGACAGGAATCAGCCCCAGCATTTT,CAWSSDRNQPQHF,-,TRBD1,TRBJ1-5,TRBV30
TGTGCCTGGATCTTAGCGGGGTACAATGAGCAGTTCTTC,CAWILAGYNEQFF,-,TRBD2,TRBJ2-1,TRBV30
TGTGCCAGCAGTTTAACAGGGGAGTACACCGGGGAGCTGTTTTTT,CASSLTGEYTGELFF,-,TRBD1,TRBJ2-2,TRBV27
TGTGCCACCTATAATGAGGGGACCCAGTACTTC,CATYNEGTQYF,-,-,TRBJ2-5,TRBV28
TGTGCCAGCAGTCTACAAGGGGGCGGGTGGAATGAGCAGTTCTTC,CASSLQGGGWNEQFF,-,TRBD1,TRBJ2-1,TRBV27
TGTAGTTCAGGGTTCCACAATGAGCAGTTCTTC,CSSGFHNEQFF,-,-,TRBJ2-1,TRBV7-3
TGCAGCGTTGAAGATCCTAGGGGCGGCTACACCTTC,CSVEDPRGGYTF,-,-,TRBJ1-2,TRBV29-1
TGTGCCAGCAGCTTAGAAGCGGGGGAGGCAGATACGCAGTATTTT,CASSLEAGEADTQYF,-,TRBD2,TRBJ2-3,TRBV13
TGTGCCAGCAGCTTAGAGGGGGCCAACATTCAGTACTTC,CASSLEGANIQYF,-,TRBD1,TRBJ2-4,TRBV7-9
TGTGCCAGCAGCCCGGCAGGGTCCGGGGAGCTGTTTTTT,CASSPAGSGELFF,-,-,TRBJ2-2,TRBV7-2
TGTGCCAGCAGTCTTACCAGGGTTGACCAAAACATTCAGTACTTC,CASSLTRVDQNIQYF,-,-,TRBJ2-4,TRBV27
TGTGCCAGCAGTTTAGTGGCGGCCGATCACAATGAGCAGTTCTTC,CASSLVAADHNEQFF,-,-,TRBJ2-1,TRBV27
TGTGCCAGCAGTCCGACAGGGACTGAAGCTTTCTTT,CASSPTGTEAFF,-,TRBD1,TRBJ1-1,TRBV2
TGTGCCAGCAGCCGGGGGGCGATGAACACCGGGGAGCTGTTTTTT,CASSRGAMNTGELFF,-,-,TRBJ2-2,TRBV7-2
TGTGCCAGCTCGTCCGGGACTAGCGGGTTGGGAGATACGCAGTATTTT,CASSSGTSGLGDTQYF,-,TRBD2,TRBJ2-3,TRBV18
TGTGCCAGCAGTATAGCGGGAGGAGGAGGGAATGAGCAGTTCTTC,CASSIAGGGGNEQFF,-,TRBD2,TRBJ2-1,TRBV11-3
TGCGCCAGCAGCTTGGGACACGTACAAGAGACCCAGTACTTC,CASSLGHVQETQYF,-,-,TRBJ2-5,TRBV5-1
TGTGCCAGCAGCCAAATCGTGTTTGAGCAGTTCTTC,CASSQIVFEQFF,-,-,TRBJ2-1,TRBV14
TGTGCCAGCAGCGTAGGCGGTGACAATCAGCCCCAGCATTTT,CASSVGGDNQPQHF,-,-,TRBJ1-5,TRBV9
TGTGCCAGCAGCGGGACTAGCTTTAAGGTCTACAATGAGCAGTTCTTC,CASSGTSFKVYNEQFF,-,TRBD2,TRBJ2-1,TRBV9
TGTGCCAGCAGGCTAACGGGAGGGGGCGAGCAGTACTTC,CASRLTGGGEQYF,-,TRBD2,TRBJ2-7,TRBV27
TGTGCCAGCAGCTTCCAGGGGGCGCGTAACTATGGCTACACCTTC,CASSFQGARNYGYTF,-,TRBD1,TRBJ1-2,TRBV5-4
TGTGCCAGCAGCCAAGATATAGGGGGTACTAGCGGACGAAAAAATGAGCAGTTCTTC,CASSQDIGGTSGRKNEQFF,-,TRBD2,TRBJ2-1,TRBV4-2
TGTGCCAGCAGCTTAGCGCGAGCGGGTCTCCAAGAGACCCAGTACTTC,CASSLARAGLQETQYF,-,-,TRBJ2-5,TRBV7-6
TGCGCCAGCAGCAGCGGACTAGCGGGAATCAATGAGCAGTTCTTC,CASSSGLAGINEQFF,-,TRBD2,TRBJ2-1,TRBV5-1
TGCGCCAGCAGCTTGTACTCTGGGGGGGCTAATGAAAAACTGTTTTTT,CASSLYSGGANEKLFF,few,-,TRBJ1-4,TRBV5-1
TGTGCCAGTAGTATAGACAGGGGATTCGAGCAGTACTTC,CASSIDRGFEQYF,-,-,TRBJ2-7,TRBV19
TGTGCCAGCACCCCTTTAGCGGGAGCCAATGAGCAGTTCTTC,CASTPLAGANEQFF,-,TRBD2,TRBJ2-1,TRBV27
TGCGCCAGCAGCTTGACGTCAGGGAGAAACACCATATATTTT,CASSLTSGRNTIYF,-,-,TRBJ1-3,TRBV5-1
TGTGCCAGCAACGTTGGCCGAACCAATCAGCCCCAGCATTTT,CASNVGRTNQPQHF,few,-,TRBJ1-5,TRBV2
TGTGCCAGCTCACCAGAGGACTTCTCCTACAATGAGCAGTTCTTC,CASSPEDFSYNEQFF,-,-,TRBJ2-1,TRBV18
TGCAGCGTTGTACCCTTCGGGACAGGGACCAACTATGGCTACACCTTC,CSVVPFGTGTNYGYTF,-,TRBD1,TRBJ1-2,TRBV29-1
TGTGCCATCAGTGGGATTCTCCGGGAACCTTATAGCAATCAGCCCCAGCATTTT,CAISGILREPYSNQPQHF,-,-,TRBJ1-5,TRBV10-3
TGTGCCAGCAGCCTCCGGACGGGGGGGCACACTGAAGCTTTCTTT,CASSLRTGGHTEAFF,-,-,TRBJ1-1,TRBV28
TGTGCCAGCACCTCAACGGGGGACAGGGGAGAGCAGTACTTC,CASTSTGDRGEQYF,once,TRBD1,TRBJ2-7,TRBV7-6
TGTGCCAGCAGTGCTTCGCGGGACCACAACTTC,CASSASRDHNF,-,-,TRBJ2-5,TRBV2
TGTGCCAGCAGCTTAAACATTGGAGGGGACAGTGAAGCTTTCTTT,CASSLNIGGDSEAFF,-,TRBD1,TRBJ1-1,TRBV7-3
TGTGCCAGCAGTCAACCGGCCGGGACTAGCATCGGAGATACGCAGTATTTT,CASSQPAGTSIGDTQYF,-,TRBD2,TRBJ2-3,TRBV2
TGTGCCAGTAGTAGGGGACTAGCGGGAGCTAATACGCAGTATTTT,CASSRGLAGANTQYF,-,TRBD2,TRBJ2-3,TRBV19
TGTGCCAGCAGCTTGGCCTTAACGGTTTCCGGGGCCAACGTCCTGACTTTC,CASSLALTVSGANVLTF,-,-,TRBJ2-6,TRBV5-8
TGTGCCAGCAGGGGGGACAGGGGAAAAGCTAACTATGGCTACACCTTC,CASRGDRGKANYGYTF,-,TRBD1,TRBJ1-2,TRBV9
TGTGCCAGCAGCCGGCTTTCGGGGGGAGCCCTACTCACAGATACGCAGTATTTT,CASSRLSGGALLTDTQYF,-,TRBD2,TRBJ2-3,TRBV14
TGTGCCAGCCCAACAGGGGGCCACACCGGGGAGCTGTTTTTT,CASPTGGHTGELFF,-,TRBD1,TRBJ2-2,TRBV6-1
TGTGCCAGCAGTGAAATAGCGGGGGGGAGCCAAGAGACCCAGTACTTC,CASSEIAGGSQETQYF,-,TRBD2,TRBJ2-5,TRBV6-1
TGCAGTGCTGAAGGAGTTGGCGAGCAGTACTTC,CSAEGVGEQYF,-,-,TRBJ2-7,TRBV20-1